This T cell receptor beta chain was profiled in a study of regulatory T cells in long-lasting Graves disease. Noted time point: newly diagnosed GD, antithyroid drugs for less than 3 months. From RNA extracted from PBMCs, the TCR library was made. Germline assignment: CDR1 SQVTM and CDR2 ANQGSEA. Germline trimming cut 6 bases from V and 1 base from J; bases unmatched to any gene: 11. This CDR3 comprises 15 residues. This clonotype was detected only a few times. Sequencing libraries for TCR beta were prepared with iRepertoire HTBI primers and Arm-PCR of CDR3 regions. TCRdb fed the multiplex PCR reads into MiXCR, producing one record per CDR3 protein. The data contain around 250,000 distinct CDR3 sequences, around a sixth of them singletons. This same sample was also part of a study on T cells in Graves' hyperthyroidism and ophthalmopathy.

The chain combines TRBV29-1 with TRBJ2-5; 7 positions match TRBD1. Sequences were derived from peripheral blood mononuclear cells (PBMCs), sampled at new diagnosis, from a patient treated with antithyroid drugs. The sequence was obtained from a woman aged 25 to 39 with Graves disease. DNA of the CDR3: TGCAGCGTAAAAAACAGGGGCGCAACCCAAGAGACCCAGTACTTC. Amino acid sequence: CSVKNRGATQETQYF.